The clone carrying this TCR beta chain was seen just once. Its antigen is not identified. The CDR3 consists of 16 residues. The trim removed 2 bases at V and 0 bases at J, leaving 6 bases unmatched. Terminally differentiated effector memory CD45RA+ cells were left out of the naive CD8 fraction, which was CD45RO-negative and positively selected for CCR7. This sample was taken from a study of shared clonotypes between healthy human individuals. Study observations and caveats: An expected dependence of interdonor clonotype sharing on sequencing depth was noted.

Profiling relied on immunoSEQ multiplex PCR, and the TCRdb table lists in-frame clones only, not all of them. The data hold millions of clones, with approximately 94% observed a single time. Specimen: naive CD8+ T cells sorted from blood. This receptor was taken from a young man in good health. The chain recombines TRBV5-3 with TRBJ2-7, with TRBD2 matching over 9 bases. TRBV5-3 is reported as an ORF; its role is uncertain. CDR3 in amino acids: CARSFLAGPPSYEQYF. CDR3 nucleotides: TGTGCCAGAAGCTTTCTAGCGGGGCCCCCCTCCTACGAGCAGTACTTC.